This T cell receptor beta chain was found in a study of T cell changes during pregnancy in multiple sclerosis. The germline V and J ends were trimmed by 4 bases and 0 bases, with 7 bases remaining between them. The CDR3 is made up of 15 amino acids. CDR1 is LGHNA, CDR2 YNFKEQ, per germline. Libraries were prepared by immunoSEQ multiplex PCR; TCRdb keeps only in-frame clonotypes and omits some of them. The sample consists of about 48,000 clones, about nine tenths of them appearing once. The sequence was obtained from a female donor with multiple sclerosis, enrolled in a pregnancy study. The chain has TRBV4-2 and TRBJ2-6, with D hard to call. The sample in question was CD4+ T cells from peripheral blood mononuclear cells, obtained in the second trimester of pregnancy. CDR3 amino acids: CASSPQYSGANVLTF. In nucleotides, the CDR3 is TGTGCCAGCAGCCCACAGTACTCTGGGGCCAACGTCCTGACTTTC.